This TCR beta chain was captured in a study of blood T cell repertoires in COVID-19. On the study more broadly: Samples representing acute and convalescent COVID-19 were sourced from the United States, Italy and Spain.

Sequencing was performed with immunoSEQ multiplex PCR; in TCRdb, only in-frame clones are kept and a portion is missing. The table lists about 74,000 clones, around 90% of them singletons, with about 1% in the top ten. The CDR3 totals 15 residues. Germline CDR1 LGHDT, CDR2 YNNKEL (reference sequence). Unmatched junction bases numbered 4, after V lost 2 bases and J lost 5 bases. The sequenced sample was peripheral blood. The chain recombines TRBV3-1 (or the pseudogene TRBV3-2) with TRBJ2-1; TRBD2 matches 9 bases. This receptor was taken from a woman aged 45-65 years in a cohort sampled during active COVID-19. For the CDR3, the DNA is TGTGCCAGCAGCCAACTAGCGGGAATCGACAATGAGCAGTTCTTC. Translation: CASSQLAGIDNEQFF.